A single sample is the source of the 5 T cell receptor beta chains below, sequenced in a study of CD8+CD57+ T cells in acquired aplastic anemia. Researchers used genomic DNA as the template to profile TCR beta VDJ and CDR3. TCRdb reprocessed the reads via MiXCR and lists one record per CDR3 protein. The sample holds some 140,000 distinct CDR3 sequences, less than 60% seen once. An expansion of CD8+CD57+ cells by flow cytometry had been shown in patients chosen for sequencing. The sample taken for sequencing was sorted CD4+, CD8+, or CD8+CD57+ T cells (not recorded which) from PBMCs. These TCRs come from a human donor with aplastic anemia.

This chain joins TRBV29-1 and TRBJ2-1, with D tentatively TRBD1 or TRBD2 (5 bases each). CDR1 and CDR2 (germline): SQVTM, ANQGSEA. V was cut by 4 bases and J by 4 bases, with 8 bases left in between. The CDR3 totals 12 residues. Here the CDR3 DNA reads TGCAGCGTTGGGGGGATTTACAATGAGCAGTTCTTC. Translated, it gives CSVGGIYNEQFF.

Only a few counts were recorded for this clonotype. The rearrangement uses TRBV20-1 and TRBJ2-7; the D gene is possibly TRBD1 (7 bases). V shed 5 bases and J shed 6 bases, with 20 bases lying between them. Germline V gene lookup returns CDR1 DFQATT and CDR2 SNEGSKA (reference sequence). CDR3 length: 14 residues. For the CDR3, the DNA is TGCAGTGCTGCTCAGGGGGGCCCGAGCAGCGAGCAGTACTTC. It codes for CSAAQGGPSSEQYF.

This clonotype was seen a handful of times. The chain has TRBV25-1 and TRBJ2-5; 9 nucleotides align to TRBD1. The J segment lost 6 bases and the V segment lost 6 bases, leaving 11 bases of the junction unmatched. This CDR3 comprises 15 residues. Germline CDR1 reads MGHDK; CDR2 reads SYGVNS. The chain's CDR3 is CASSEGQGRAKTQYF. The CDR3 nucleotides are TGTGCCAGCAGCGAAGGACAGGGGAGGGCAAAGACCCAGTACTTC. The whole variable domain, remainder taken from reference TRBV25-1 and TRBJ2-5, is EADIYQTPRYLVIGTGKKITLECSQTMGHDKMYWYQQDPGMELHLIHYSYGVNSTEKGDLSSESTVSRIRTEHFPLTLESARPSHTSQYLCASSEGQGRAKTQYFGPGTRLLVL.

This clonotype was observed a few times. The chain recombines TRBV4-3 with TRBJ1-3; 8 nucleotides line up with TRBD1. The CDR3 covers 15 residues. Germline loops: CDR1 LGHNA, CDR2 YSLEER. The V gene end was trimmed by 3 bases and the J gene end by 0 bases; junction bases not matched to a gene: 1. Here the CDR3 reads CASSQQGASGNTIYF. The DNA for the CDR3 is TGCGCCAGCAGCCAGCAGGGGGCCTCTGGAAACACCATATATTTT.

The genes are TRBV11-2 and TRBJ2-3; possibly TRBD1 for D (5 bases). Germline lookup yields CDR1 SGHAT and CDR2 FQNNGV. CDR3 length: 16 amino acids. Trimming took 3 bases from V and 1 from J, leaving 14 bases between them. The DNA for the CDR3 is TGTGCCAGCAGCTTTCGGTTCGCAGGGCGCACAGATACGCAGTATTTT. Its translation is CASSFRFAGRTDTQYF. The full variable domain, its missing parts supplied by reference TRBV11-2 and TRBJ2-3, is EAGVAQSPRYKIIEKRQSVAFWCNPISGHATLYWYQQILGQGPKLLIQFQNNGVVDDSQLPKDRFSAERLKGVDSTLKIQPAKLEDSAVYLCASSFRFAGRTDTQYFGPGTRLTVL.